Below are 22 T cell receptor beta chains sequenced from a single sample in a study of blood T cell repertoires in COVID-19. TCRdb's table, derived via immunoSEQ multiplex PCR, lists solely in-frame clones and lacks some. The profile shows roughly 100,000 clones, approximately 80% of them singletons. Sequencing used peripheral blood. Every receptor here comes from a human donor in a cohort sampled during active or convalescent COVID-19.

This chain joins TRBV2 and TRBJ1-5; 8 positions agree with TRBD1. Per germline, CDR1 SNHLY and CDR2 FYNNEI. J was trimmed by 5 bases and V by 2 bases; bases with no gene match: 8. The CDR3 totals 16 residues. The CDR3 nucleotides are TGTGCCAGCAGTGAATTCCCAGGGGGCCGATATCAGCCCCAGCATTTT. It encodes CASSEFPGGRYQPQHF.

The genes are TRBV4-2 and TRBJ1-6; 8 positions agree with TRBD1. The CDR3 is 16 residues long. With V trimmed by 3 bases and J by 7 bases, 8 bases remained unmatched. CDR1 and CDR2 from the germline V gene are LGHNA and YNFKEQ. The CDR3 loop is CASSQPPRQGNSPLHF. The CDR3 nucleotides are TGTGCCAGCAGCCAGCCCCCGCGACAGGGGAATTCACCCCTCCACTTT.

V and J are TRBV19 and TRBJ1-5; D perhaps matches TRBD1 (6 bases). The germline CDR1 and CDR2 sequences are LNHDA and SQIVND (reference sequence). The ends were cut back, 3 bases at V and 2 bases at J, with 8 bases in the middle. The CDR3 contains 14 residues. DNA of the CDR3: TGTGCCAGTAGTATTCCAGGGGGCAATCAGCCCCAGCATTTT. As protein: CASSIPGGNQPQHF. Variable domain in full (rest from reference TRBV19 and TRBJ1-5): DGGITQSPKYLFRKEGQNVTLSCEQNLNHDAMYWYRQDPGQGLRLIYYSQIVNDFQKGDIAEGYSVSREKKESFPLTVTSAQKNPTAFYLCASSIPGGNQPQHFGDGTRLSIL.

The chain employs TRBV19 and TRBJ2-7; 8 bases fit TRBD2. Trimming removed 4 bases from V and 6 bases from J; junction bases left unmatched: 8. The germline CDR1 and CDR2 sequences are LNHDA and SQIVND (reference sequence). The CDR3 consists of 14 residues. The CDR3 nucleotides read TGTGCCAGTAGTACCCGGGAGGGGGACGGCGAGCAGTACTTC. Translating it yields CASSTREGDGEQYF.

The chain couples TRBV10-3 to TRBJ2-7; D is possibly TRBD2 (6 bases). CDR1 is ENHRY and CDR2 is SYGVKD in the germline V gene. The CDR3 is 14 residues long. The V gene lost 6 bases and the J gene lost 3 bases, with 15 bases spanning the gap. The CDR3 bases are TGTGCCATCAGACCCCGGGACTCAGACTACGAGCAGTACTTC. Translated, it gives CAIRPRDSDYEQYF.

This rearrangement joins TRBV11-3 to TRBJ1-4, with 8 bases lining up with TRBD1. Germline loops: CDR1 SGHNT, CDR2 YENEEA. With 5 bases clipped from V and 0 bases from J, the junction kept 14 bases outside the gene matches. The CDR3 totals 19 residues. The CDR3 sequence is CASSLRQGTESATNEKLFF. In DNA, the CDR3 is TGTGCCAGCAGCCTAAGACAGGGGACCGAATCTGCAACTAATGAAAAACTGTTTTTT.

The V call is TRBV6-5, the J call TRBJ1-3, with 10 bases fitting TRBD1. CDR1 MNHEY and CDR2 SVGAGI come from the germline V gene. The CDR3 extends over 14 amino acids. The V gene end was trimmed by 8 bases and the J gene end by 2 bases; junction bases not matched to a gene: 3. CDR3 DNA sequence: TGTGCCAGCTCGGACAGGGGGACTGGAAACACCATATATTTT. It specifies CASSDRGTGNTIYF.

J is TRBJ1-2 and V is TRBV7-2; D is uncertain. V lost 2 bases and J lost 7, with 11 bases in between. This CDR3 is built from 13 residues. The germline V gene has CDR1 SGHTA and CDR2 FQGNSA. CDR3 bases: TGTGCCAGCAGCTTACGGGGAGATAGTGGCTACACCTTC. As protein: CASSLRGDSGYTF.

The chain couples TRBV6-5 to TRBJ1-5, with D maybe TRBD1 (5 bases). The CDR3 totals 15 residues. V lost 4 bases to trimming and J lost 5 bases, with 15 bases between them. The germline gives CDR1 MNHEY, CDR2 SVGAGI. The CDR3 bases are TGTGCCAGCAGTTCCGCGGTTGGGGCTCATCAGCCCCAGCATTTT. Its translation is CASSSAVGAHQPQHF.

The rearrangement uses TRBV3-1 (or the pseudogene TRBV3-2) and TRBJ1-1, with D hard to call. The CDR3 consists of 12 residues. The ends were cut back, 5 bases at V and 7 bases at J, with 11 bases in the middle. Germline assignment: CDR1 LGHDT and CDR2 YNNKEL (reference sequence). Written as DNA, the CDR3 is TGTGCCAGCAGCTCTGCAGGCAGTGAAGCTTTCTTT. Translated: CASSSAGSEAFF.

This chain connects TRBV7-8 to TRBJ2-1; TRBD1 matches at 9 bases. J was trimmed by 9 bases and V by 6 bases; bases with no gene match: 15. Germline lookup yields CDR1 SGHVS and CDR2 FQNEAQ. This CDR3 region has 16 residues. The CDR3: CASRNPPGQGLGEQFF. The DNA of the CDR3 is TGTGCCAGCAGAAATCCCCCGGGACAGGGTTTAGGTGAGCAGTTCTTC.

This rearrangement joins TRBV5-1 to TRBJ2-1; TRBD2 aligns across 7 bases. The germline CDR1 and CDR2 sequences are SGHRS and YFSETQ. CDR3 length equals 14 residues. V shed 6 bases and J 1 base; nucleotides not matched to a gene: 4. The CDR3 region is CASMAGVSYNEQFF. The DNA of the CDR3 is TGCGCCAGCATGGCGGGGGTGTCCTACAATGAGCAGTTCTTC.

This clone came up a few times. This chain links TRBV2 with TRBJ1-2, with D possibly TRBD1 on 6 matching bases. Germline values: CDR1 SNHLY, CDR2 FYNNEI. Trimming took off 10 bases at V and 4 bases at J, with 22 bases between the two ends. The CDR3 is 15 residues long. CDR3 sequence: CANPTMDRHSYGYTF. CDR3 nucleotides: TGTGCCAACCCAACCATGGACAGACATAGCTATGGCTACACCTTC.

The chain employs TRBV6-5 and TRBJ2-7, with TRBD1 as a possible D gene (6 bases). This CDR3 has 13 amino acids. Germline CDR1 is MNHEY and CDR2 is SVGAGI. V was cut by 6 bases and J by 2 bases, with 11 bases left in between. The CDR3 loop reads CASRSGVAYEQYF. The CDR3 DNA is TGTGCCAGCAGGTCAGGGGTTGCCTACGAGCAGTACTTC.

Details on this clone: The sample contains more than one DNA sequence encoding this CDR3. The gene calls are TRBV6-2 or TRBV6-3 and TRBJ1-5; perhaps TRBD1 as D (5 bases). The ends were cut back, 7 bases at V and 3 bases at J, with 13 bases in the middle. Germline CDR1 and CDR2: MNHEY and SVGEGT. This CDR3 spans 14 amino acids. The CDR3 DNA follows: TGTGCCAGCAACCCTGACAGCCACAATCAGCCCCAGCATTTT. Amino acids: CASNPDSHNQPQHF.

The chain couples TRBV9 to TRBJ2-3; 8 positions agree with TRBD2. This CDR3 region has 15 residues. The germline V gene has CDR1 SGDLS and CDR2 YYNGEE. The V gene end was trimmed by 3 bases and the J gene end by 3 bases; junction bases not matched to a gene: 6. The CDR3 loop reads CASSATGGPTDTQYF. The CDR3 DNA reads TGTGCCAGCAGCGCTACGGGGGGGCCAACAGATACGCAGTATTTT.

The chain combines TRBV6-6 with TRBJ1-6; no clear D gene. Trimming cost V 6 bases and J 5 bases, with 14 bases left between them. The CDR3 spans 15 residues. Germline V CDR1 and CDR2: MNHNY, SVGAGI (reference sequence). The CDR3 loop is CASSPSLPDNSPLHF. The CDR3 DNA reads TGTGCCAGCAGCCCCTCTCTTCCTGATAATTCACCCCTCCACTTT.

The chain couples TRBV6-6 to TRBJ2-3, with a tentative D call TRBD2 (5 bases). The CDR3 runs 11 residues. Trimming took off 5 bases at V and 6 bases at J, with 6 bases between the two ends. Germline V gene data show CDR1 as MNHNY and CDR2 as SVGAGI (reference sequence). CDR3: CASSPSDTQYF. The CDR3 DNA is TGTGCCAGCAGTCCTAGCGATACGCAGTATTTT.

Written as DNA, the CDR3 is TGCGCCAGCACCGCTTGGGGGACAGGGAACACTGAAGCTTTCTTT. Translated: CASTAWGTGNTEAFF. This chain uses TRBV5-1 with TRBJ1-1, with 8 nucleotides matching TRBD1. Germline lookup yields CDR1 SGHRS and CDR2 YFSETQ. CDR3 length: 15 amino acids. V lost 6 bases to trimming and J lost 1 base; unmatched junction nucleotides: 8.

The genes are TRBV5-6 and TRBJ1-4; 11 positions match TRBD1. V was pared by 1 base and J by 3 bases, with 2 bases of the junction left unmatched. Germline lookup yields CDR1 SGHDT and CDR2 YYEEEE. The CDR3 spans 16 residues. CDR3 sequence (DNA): TGTGCCAGCAGCTTGCGGACAGGGGGCCCTAATGAAAAACTGTTTTTT. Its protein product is CASSLRTGGPNEKLFF.

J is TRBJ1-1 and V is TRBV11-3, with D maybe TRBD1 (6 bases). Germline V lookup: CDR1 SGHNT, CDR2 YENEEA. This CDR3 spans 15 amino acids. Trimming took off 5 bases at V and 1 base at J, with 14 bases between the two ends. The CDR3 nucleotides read TGTGCCAGCAGCCTCCGGCCGACAGGGAACACTGAAGCTTTCTTT. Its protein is CASSLRPTGNTEAFF.

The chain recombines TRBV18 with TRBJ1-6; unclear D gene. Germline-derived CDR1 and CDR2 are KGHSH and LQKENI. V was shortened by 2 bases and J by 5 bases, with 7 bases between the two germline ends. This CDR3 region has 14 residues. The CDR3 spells CASSPKGDNSPLHF. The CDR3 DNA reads TGTGCCAGCTCACCAAAGGGAGATAATTCACCCCTCCACTTT.